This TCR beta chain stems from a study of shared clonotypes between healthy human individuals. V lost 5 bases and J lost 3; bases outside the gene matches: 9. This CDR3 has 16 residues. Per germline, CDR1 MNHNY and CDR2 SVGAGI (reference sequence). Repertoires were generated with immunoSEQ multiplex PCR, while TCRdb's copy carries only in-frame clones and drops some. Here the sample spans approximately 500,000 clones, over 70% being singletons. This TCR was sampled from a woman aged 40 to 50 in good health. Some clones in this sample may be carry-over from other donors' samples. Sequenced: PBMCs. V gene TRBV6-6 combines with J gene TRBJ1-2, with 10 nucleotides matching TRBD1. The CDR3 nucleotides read TGTGCCAGCAGTCCTCAGACAGGGGGCAGTTACTATGGCTACACCTTC. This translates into CASSPQTGGSYYGYTF.